The rows below give T cell receptor beta chains drawn from one sample of a study of CD8 T cells in ankylosing spondylitis. Each CDR3 protein is one row after TCRdb ran MiXCR on the 5' RACE reads. The table shows approximately 300,000 distinct CDR3 sequences, with less than 9.5% occurring only once. The material sequenced was blood, either unsorted or a sorted T cell fraction (not recorded which). These receptors were obtained from a male donor with ankylosing spondylitis. Both conserved end residues are part of each CDR3. Fields, in order: clone size, CDR3 length, J gene, V gene, D gene, CDR3 DNA, CDR3 protein. D genes are given only for firm matches. Part of the rows lack a size; the others show once, few, many or a class for expanded clones.

clone size: few; CDR3 length: 19; J gene: TRBJ1-2; V gene: TRBV11-1; D gene: .; CDR3 DNA: TGTGCCAGCAGCTTCCGCCGGGCCTACGGGGACCAACACGTAGGGGGCTACACCTTC; CDR3 protein: CASSFRRAYGDQHVGGYTF
clone size: many; CDR3 length: 15; J gene: TRBJ2-1; V gene: TRBV11-2; D gene: TRBD1; CDR3 DNA: TGTGCCAGCAGCTTAGGGGACAGGGGGCTCGATGAGCAGTTCTTC; CDR3 protein: CASSLGDRGLDEQFF
clone size: few; CDR3 length: 13; J gene: TRBJ2-1; V gene: TRBV25-1; D gene: .; CDR3 DNA: TGTGCCAGCAGTGAAGCCGGGACCCCGACTCGGTTCTTC; CDR3 protein: CASSEAGTPTRFF
clone size: few; CDR3 length: 15; J gene: TRBJ1-1; V gene: TRBV20-1; D gene: .; CDR3 DNA: TGCAGTACAGACTGGTTAGGGACAACCAACACTGAAGCTTTCTTT; CDR3 protein: CSTDWLGTTNTEAFF
clone size: .; CDR3 length: 13; J gene: TRBJ2-2; V gene: TRBV7-3; D gene: .; CDR3 DNA: TGTGCCAGCAGCCCAAGTGGAGTCGGGGAGCTGTTTTTT; CDR3 protein: CASSPSGVGELFF
clone size: few; CDR3 length: 14; J gene: TRBJ1-1; V gene: TRBV7-9; D gene: TRBD1; CDR3 DNA: TGTGCCAGCAGCTTAGTGACAGGGGGCACTGAAGCTTTCTTT; CDR3 protein: CASSLVTGGTEAFF
clone size: few; CDR3 length: 13; J gene: TRBJ2-5; V gene: TRBV2; D gene: TRBD2; CDR3 DNA: TGTGCCAGCAGTCGGGACTATGGGGAGACCCAGTACTTC; CDR3 protein: CASSRDYGETQYF
clone size: few; CDR3 length: 17; J gene: TRBJ2-3; V gene: TRBV4-1; D gene: .; CDR3 DNA: TGCGCCAGCAGCCAAGTTGTGGGTTTAGGGGACACAGATACGCAGTATTTT; CDR3 protein: CASSQVVGLGDTDTQYF
clone size: once; CDR3 length: 13; J gene: TRBJ2-1; V gene: TRBV6-1; D gene: .; CDR3 DNA: TGTGCCAGCAGTCGGGACGGACGAGATGAGCAGTTCTTC; CDR3 protein: CASSRDGRDEQFF
clone size: .; CDR3 length: 17; J gene: TRBJ2-1; V gene: TRBV3-1; D gene: TRBD2; CDR3 DNA: TGTGCCAGCAGCCAAGATCCTAGCGGGAGCTCCTACAATGAGCAGTTCTTC; CDR3 protein: CASSQDPSGSSYNEQFF
clone size: many; CDR3 length: 15; J gene: TRBJ2-7; V gene: TRBV4-1; D gene: TRBD1; CDR3 DNA: TGCGCCAGCAGCCGGTCCACTACAGGGGACTACGAGCAGTACTTC; CDR3 protein: CASSRSTTGDYEQYF